The clone carrying this TCR beta chain has only a few counts. The antigen is not known. This entry is derived from a study of T cells in Graves' hyperthyroidism and ophthalmopathy. Study-wide context: Peripheral blood was secured at the point of initial diagnosis, before any treatment.

Amplification of TCR beta CDR3 regions was performed using RNA transcripts as template. An initial round of RT-PCR targeting the TCR CDR3 relied on the HTBI primer set. TCRdb passed the multiplex PCR reads through MiXCR, listing each CDR3 protein once. The sample includes about 600,000 distinct CDR3 sequences, roughly a sixth of them seen just once. The study, taken as a whole, reports: The model anticipated ophthalmopathy a median approximately 6.7 months pre-onset. Most expanded thyroid clonotypes above 0.001 recurred in blood.

Ophthalmopathy patients had moderate-to-severe active disease, CAS ≥3, NOSPECS ≥4, and disease duration under 3 months. The source material was blood. This sequence was found in a middle-aged woman with Graves' ophthalmopathy.

This CDR3 reads CASSLRLQGRGETQYF. The CDR3 DNA follows: TGTGCCAGCAGTTTACGGCTACAGGGCAGAGGGGAGACCCAGTACTTC. V usage is TRBV28 and J usage is TRBJ2-5, with D perhaps TRBD1 (6 bases). Germline lookup yields CDR1 MDHEN and CDR2 SYDVKM. The CDR3 length is 16 residues. Trimming cost V 2 bases and J 5 bases, with 18 bases left between them. Filled out from reference TRBV28 and TRBJ2-5, the complete variable domain reads DVKVTQSSRYLVKRTGEKVFLECVQDMDHENMFWYRQDPGLGLRLIYFSYDVKMKEKGDIPEGYSVSREKKERFSLILESASTNQTSMYLCASSLRLQGRGETQYFGPGTRLLVL.